The TCR beta chain under discussion was sequenced for a study of PD-1 blockade in classical Hodgkin lymphoma. As for time point: cycle 4 day 1 (C4D1), after 6 weeks of nivolumab. The patients all showed relapse after autologous stem cell transplantation, while their brentuximab vedotin exposure varied. Assay used: immunoSEQ multiplex PCR; TCRdb lists only in-frame clones, some missing. The table lists over 20,000 clones, about 70% of them singletons. This clone was observed a few times. Unmatched junction bases numbered 14, after V lost 5 bases and J lost 11 bases. The CDR3 runs 15 residues. The germline CDR1 and CDR2 sequences are LNHDA and SQIVND (reference sequence).

The gene calls are TRBV19 and TRBJ1-4; TRBD1 aligns across 7 bases. This clonotype was obtained from a human donor with classical Hodgkin lymphoma. The sample was peripheral blood mononuclear cells (PBMCs), taken before the fourth cycle of nivolumab. CDR3 loop: CASSSAGTVELKLFF. CDR3 nucleotides: TGTGCCAGTAGTTCCGCCGGGACAGTGGAATTGAAACTGTTTTTT.